Here is one T cell receptor (beta chain) with its context. The authors' processing: The authors estimated nucleated cell counts from reference gene primer amplification. TCRdb's copy holds only in-frame clones and misses some; the assay was immunoSEQ multiplex PCR. V and J calls and clone size are as listed in that table; D and trimming were resolved from the DNA. The sample lists about 160,000 clones; about 85% were seen once. This record comes from a study of blood T cell repertoires in COVID-19. Trimming removed 3 bases from V and 2 bases from J; junction bases left unmatched: 2. Germline V lookup: CDR1 MNHEY, CDR2 SMNVEV (reference sequence). The length of the CDR3 is 14 residues.

This rearrangement joins TRBV27 to TRBJ2-7; 9 nucleotides align to TRBD1. The clonotype was recovered from a man in his sixties who had recovered from COVID-19. Material: peripheral blood. The CDR3 region is CASSLGQGTYEQYF. The CDR3 DNA is TGTGCCAGCAGTTTGGGACAGGGAACCTACGAGCAGTACTTC.